One sample yielded the 5 T cell receptor beta chains listed below, sequenced in a study of control samples from healthy donors and cancer patients. Assay: immunoSEQ multiplex PCR; the TCRdb copy retains only in-frame clones and omits some. Found here are around 230,000 clones, roughly 94% of them singletons; the top ten hold approximately 1.5%. The sequenced material came from blood. These TCRs come from a man aged 45-65 years in good health.

The rearrangement uses TRBV11-2 and TRBJ2-1, with D unclear. The CDR3 is 12 residues long. Per the germline V gene, CDR1 is SGHAT and CDR2 is FQNNGV. V lost 0 bases and J lost 9, with 6 bases in between. CDR3 sequence: CASSLDLVEQFF. As DNA, the CDR3 is TGTGCCAGCAGCTTAGATCTAGTTGAGCAGTTCTTC. The full variable domain, its missing parts supplied by reference TRBV11-2 and TRBJ2-1, is EAGVAQSPRYKIIEKRQSVAFWCNPISGHATLYWYQQILGQGPKLLIQFQNNGVVDDSQLPKDRFSAERLKGVDSTLKIQPAKLEDSAVYLCASSLDLVEQFFGPGTRLTVL.

This chain joins TRBV14 and TRBJ1-6, with TRBD1 matching over 10 bases. Germline CDR1 reads SGHDN; CDR2 reads FVKESK. The V and J ends lost 6 bases and 9 bases, in that order; junction bases with no gene match: 5. The CDR3 runs to 14 residues. This CDR3 reads CASRRQGAGSPLHF. DNA for the CDR3: TGTGCCAGCAGACGACAGGGGGCAGGTTCACCCCTCCACTTT.

In nucleotides, the CDR3 is TGTGCCAGCAGTTCCCCTGGACGGTGGAACACTGAAGCTTTCTTT. This encodes CASSSPGRWNTEAFF. The J gene is TRBJ1-1, the V gene TRBV28; no reliable D call. The CDR3 loop spans 15 amino acids. Germline V gene lookup returns CDR1 MDHEN and CDR2 SYDVKM. V shed 4 bases and J shed 1 base, with 13 bases lying between them.

This rearrangement joins TRBV2 to TRBJ1-2; D might be TRBD1 (6 bases). The V end lost 5 bases, the J end lost 8 bases, and 12 bases lay between the germline ends. CDR1 SNHLY and CDR2 FYNNEI come from the germline V gene. This CDR3 is built from 12 residues. CDR3 DNA: TGTGCCAGCAGTTACCAGGGGCAGGGCTACACCTTC. It is translated as CASSYQGQGYTF.

V is TRBV12-3 or TRBV12-4 and J is TRBJ1-1, with no clear D. Trimming removed 2 bases at V and 11 bases at J, with 15 bases between. This CDR3 is 13 amino acids long. The CDR3 loop reads CASSLNQGSGAFF. CDR3 bases: TGTGCCAGCAGTTTAAATCAAGGGAGTGGTGCTTTCTTT.